The rows below give T cell receptor beta chains drawn from one sample of a study of shared clonotypes between healthy human individuals. This table comes from immunoSEQ multiplex PCR, and its TCRdb copy is limited to in-frame clones, with some not included. The data contain fewer than 400,000 clones, less than 85% of them singletons. Sequencing was performed on memory CD4+ T cells sorted from blood. These receptors were collected from a man aged 30-40 years in good health. Each CDR3 is given with its conserved first and last residue. The D gene is left open where the match is weak. Clone size, where shown, is once, few, many, or a class for clones that have expanded.

J	D	V	size	CDR3	DNA
TRBJ1-6	TRBD1	TRBV5-1	once	CASSEQGGMNSPLHF	TGCGCCAGCAGCGAACAGGGGGGGATGAATTCACCCCTCCACTTT
TRBJ2-1	-	TRBV7-8	-	CASSSPGRSYNEQFF	TGTGCCAGCAGCTCACCCGGGAGATCCTACAATGAGCAGTTCTTC
TRBJ1-5	-	TRBV21-1	-	CASSPNLGGGQGKLNQPQHF	TGTGCCAGCAGCCCCAACCTAGGGGGTGGACAGGGCAAATTAAATCAGCCCCAGCATTTT
TRBJ2-7	TRBD2	TRBV9	-	CASSPLTSAYEQYF	TGTGCCAGCAGCCCCCTAACTAGCGCCTACGAGCAGTACTTC
TRBJ2-1	TRBD2	TRBV18	-	CASSLATSGFSYNEQFF	TGTGCCAGCTCTTTAGCGACTAGCGGGTTCTCCTACAATGAGCAGTTCTTC
TRBJ2-6	TRBD1	TRBV19	-	CASSISTGGSGANVLTF	TGTGCCAGTAGTATTAGTACAGGGGGAAGTGGGGCCAACGTCCTGACTTTC
TRBJ1-2	-	TRBV9	-	CASSVIDSPISSGYTF	TGTGCCAGCAGCGTAATTGACAGCCCAATTTCCTCTGGCTACACCTTC
TRBJ2-1	-	TRBV10-1	many	CASSERRLALEQFF	TGCGCCAGCAGTGAGAGGAGATTAGCCTTAGAGCAGTTCTTC
TRBJ1-4	-	TRBV11-2	-	CASSFGGRTSEKLFF	TGTGCCAGCAGCTTCGGCGGACGGACCTCCGAAAAACTGTTTTTT
TRBJ1-5	-	TRBV7-6	-	CASSLGSDQPQHF	TGTGCCAGCAGCTTAGGAAGCGATCAGCCCCAGCATTTT
TRBJ2-4	TRBD2	TRBV2	-	CASSDASGSGGLAKNIQYF	TGTGCCAGCAGTGATGCCAGCGGATCCGGGGGGTTAGCCAAAAACATTCAGTACTTC
TRBJ2-7	TRBD2	TRBV5-1	-	CASRMGGNEQYF	TGCGCCAGCAGGATGGGAGGGAACGAGCAGTACTTC
TRBJ2-5	-	TRBV10-3	-	CAITQGPQETQYF	TGTGCCATCACCCAGGGACCCCAAGAGACCCAGTACTTC
TRBJ2-5	-	TRBV6-1	-	CASSAGQETQYF	TGTGCCAGCAGTGCCGGGCAAGAGACCCAGTACTTC
TRBJ2-2	TRBD2	TRBV6-5	-	CASRAGLANTGELFF	TGTGCCAGTAGAGCGGGACTCGCGAACACCGGGGAGCTGTTTTTT
TRBJ2-7	-	TRBV19	-	CASSIGRDSVLPYEQYF	TGTGCCAGTAGTATAGGGCGAGACAGCGTCCTTCCCTACGAGCAGTACTTC
TRBJ1-2	-	TRBV7-6	few	CASSLGPSGSGYTF	TGTGCCAGCAGCTTAGGACCCTCGGGGTCTGGCTACACCTTC
TRBJ2-3	-	TRBV7-8	-	CASSFTGERTDTQYF	TGTGCCAGCAGCTTTACGGGAGAGAGAACAGATACGCAGTATTTT
TRBJ2-7	-	TRBV28	-	CASSEPHGRYEQYF	TGTGCCAGCAGTGAACCCCACGGACGCTACGAGCAGTACTTC
TRBJ2-4	-	TRBV7-6	-	CASSPTDRGIQYF	TGTGCCAGCAGCCCCACTGACAGAGGCATTCAGTACTTC
TRBJ1-5	-	TRBV11-3	-	CASSSANQPQHF	TGTGCCAGCAGCTCAGCCAATCAGCCCCAGCATTTT
TRBJ2-3	-	TRBV20-1	-	CSARVADTQYF	TGCAGTGCCCGAGTCGCAGATACGCAGTATTTT
TRBJ1-5	-	TRBV5-5	-	CASSFLGVSTQPQHF	TGTGCCAGCAGCTTTCTTGGGGTTAGCACTCAGCCCCAGCATTTT
TRBJ2-1	TRBD2	TRBV5-1	-	CASSKTGTSAYNEQFF	TGCGCCAGCAGTAAGACCGGGACTAGCGCATACAATGAGCAGTTCTTC
TRBJ2-1	TRBD1	TRBV2	once	CASSESGQTYNEQFF	TGTGCCAGCAGTGAGTCGGGACAGACATACAATGAGCAGTTCTTC
TRBJ2-2	-	TRBV5-1	-	CASSFAGQNTGELFF	TGCGCCAGCAGCTTCGCAGGACAGAACACCGGGGAGCTGTTTTTT
TRBJ2-3	TRBD2	TRBV5-1	-	CASSLVGRAADTQYF	TGCGCCAGCAGCTTGGTCGGGAGGGCCGCAGATACGCAGTATTTT
TRBJ2-7	-	TRBV6-1	-	CASQRGIVGSGEQYF	TGTGCCAGCCAGCGCGGGATAGTAGGTTCGGGCGAGCAGTACTTC
TRBJ2-7	TRBD2	TRBV7-9	-	CASSFSSGRLDEQYF	TGTGCCAGCAGCTTTTCTAGCGGGAGGCTCGACGAGCAGTACTTC
TRBJ1-1	-	TRBV2	-	CASRSDGNTEAFF	TGTGCCAGCAGGTCGGACGGGAACACTGAAGCTTTCTTT
TRBJ2-5	-	TRBV7-9	-	CASSPGGGWVETQYF	TGTGCCAGCAGCCCCGGCGGTGGGTGGGTGGAGACCCAGTACTTC
TRBJ2-3	-	TRBV10-3	few	CAISESDTQYF	TGTGCCATCAGTGAGTCGGATACGCAGTATTTT
TRBJ2-2	TRBD2	TRBV6-1	-	CASSAGRLAANTGELFF	TGTGCCAGCAGTGCAGGGAGACTAGCGGCGAACACCGGGGAGCTGTTTTTT
TRBJ1-2	-	TRBV9	-	CASSESNYGYTF	TGTGCCAGCAGCGAATCCAACTATGGCTACACCTTC
TRBJ1-3	-	TRBV11-2	few	CASSAQGFSGNTIYF	TGTGCCAGCAGCGCTCAGGGGTTCTCTGGAAACACCATATATTTT
TRBJ2-1	TRBD2	TRBV19	-	CASRDFGGTRSNEQFF	TGTGCCAGTAGAGACTTCGGCGGGACTAGGAGCAATGAGCAGTTCTTC
TRBJ1-1	-	TRBV7-9	-	CAPVAWDTEAFF	TGTGCCCCTGTGGCCTGGGACACTGAAGCTTTCTTT
TRBJ1-1	TRBD1	TRBV19	-	CASSSRTGAKFMNTEAFF	TGTGCCAGTAGTAGCAGGACAGGGGCGAAATTTATGAACACTGAAGCTTTCTTT
TRBJ1-1	-	TRBV5-8	few	CASSLYVNTEAFF	TGTGCCAGCAGCTTGTATGTGAACACTGAAGCTTTCTTT
TRBJ2-7	TRBD1	TRBV29-1	-	CSVRTGQGGEQYF	TGCAGCGTTCGCACGGGACAGGGGGGCGAGCAGTACTTC